This T cell receptor (beta chain) emerged from a study of blood T cell repertoires in COVID-19. Study context: PBMCs, B-cell-depleted T cells, or T cells provided the cDNA or gDNA that made up the material.

The CDR3 is 14 amino acids. The trim removed 6 bases at V and 10 bases at J, leaving 8 bases unmatched. Germline CDR1 MNHEY, CDR2 SVGAGI. Recovered status in Cohort 3 required two negative PCRs, clearance, or symptom resolution. The method was immunoSEQ multiplex PCR; TCRdb's version includes in-frame clones alone and lacks a portion of them. There are about 140,000 clones in the sample; 87% occur only once, and approximately 10% lies in the top ten. The TCR comes from a man aged 55 to 70 who had recovered from COVID-19. Material: PBMCs or T cells enriched from blood (not recorded which). The V gene is TRBV6-5, the J gene TRBJ1-6, with TRBD1 matching 8 bases. This CDR3 reads CASSPDRVGSPLHF. Here the CDR3 DNA reads TGTGCCAGCAGCCCGGACAGGGTAGGCTCACCCCTCCACTTT.